This TCR beta chain was recovered during a study of early T cells in non-severe SARS-CoV-2 infection (dated by TCRdb to about 2021). As for the study more broadly: Because TCR sequencing relied on bulk RNA taken from unsorted whole blood, pairing of alpha and beta chains was not possible. Findings and caveats that apply to the study as a whole: VDJdb matching was skewed toward anti-spike CD8 responses and likely underestimated virus-specific expansions by missing private and CD4 specificities.

From the germline V gene, CDR1 is MGHRA and CDR2 is YSYEKL. The CDR3 measures 18 amino acids from cysteine to phenylalanine. Kept here is only the CDR3 DNA, which spans 54 bases and is read in frame from base 1. V ends up 4 bases short and J 4 bases short, with an unmatched junction base count of 12. The study was a case-control design nested within a healthcare worker cohort in London, UK, with weekly nasopharyngeal swab PCR tests and blood sampling. Healthcare workers were recruited between 23 and 31 March 2020, during the week of the UK lockdown, and were followed weekly for up to 16 weeks. The library came from 5' RACE. For sequencing, a NextSeq 500 was employed. The TCR library protocol attached unique molecular identifiers to individual cDNA molecules to correct for sequencing error and PCR bias. Both TCR alpha and beta chains were sequenced, and tight co-correlation was observed between alpha and beta sequence abundances in each sample. Per the original workflow: Decombinator V4 was used to annotate the V gene, J gene and CDR3 of the TCR sequences. Expanded TCRs were defined as changing significantly between any two time points under a Poisson model with p below 0.0001. TCR abundances were normalised to the total number of TCRs sequenced in each sample and reported as counts per million. MAIT TCRs were defined by TRAV1-2 paired with TRAJ12, TRAJ20 or TRAJ33, and iNKT TCRs by TRAV10 paired with TRAJ18. VDJdb, accessed 1 November 2021, was searched for CMV, EBV and SARS-CoV-2 annotated TCRs, with TCRs annotated for multiple antigens excluded. TCRdb reanalyzed the raw reads on its own, using fastp at Q25 for trimming and MiXCR for clone calling, and kept in-frame beta chains. Records with the same CDR3 protein are collapsed into one entry carrying the most frequent genes and DNA. TCRdb's processing, not the study's, gives the V and J calls here. This sample is represented by 100,000 to 120,000 distinct CDR3 sequences; roughly 13% of them were singletons. Clones ranked in the top ten supply less than 4.5% of the sample.

Turning to this clonotype: The antigen it binds to is not known. Within one base of it there is no much larger clone, and no base qualities were kept.

Recombination connected TRBV4-1 to TRBJ2-7; 14 bases in between match TRBD2. The sequence came from an adult who was a healthcare worker with PCR-confirmed SARS-CoV-2 infection or an uninfected control (not recorded which). Specimen: whole blood, collected at baseline. The CDR3 reads as follows: CASSPPGTSGGGRYEQYF. The DNA reads TGCGCCAGCAGCCCGCCCGGGACTAGCGGGGGAGGACGGTACGAGCAGTACTTC.